This entry lists 24 T cell receptor beta chains sequenced from one sample in a study of T cell responses to AZD1222 COVID-19 vaccine. Profiled with immunoSEQ multiplex PCR; TCRdb holds only in-frame clones, not every one. Here the sample spans approximately 80,000 clones, approximately 91% being singletons. The sequencing here drew on peripheral blood, taken on day 0 of MenACWY control vaccination. Receptor source: an adult in good health.

The chain couples TRBV5-4 to TRBJ1-6, with TRBD1 as a possible D gene (5 bases). This CDR3 comprises 14 residues. Germline-derived CDR1 and CDR2 are SGHNT and YYREEE (reference sequence). The V gene lost 3 bases and the J gene lost 7 bases, with 11 bases spanning the gap. As DNA, the CDR3 is TGTGCCAGCAGCTCCCCCGACAGAAATTCACCCCTCCACTTT. Its protein is CASSSPDRNSPLHF.

The chain combines TRBV29-1 with TRBJ1-3, with D hard to call. The CDR3 runs 13 residues. V dropped 7 bases and J dropped 4 bases, with 14 bases sitting between them. Per germline, CDR1 SQVTM and CDR2 ANQGSEA. The CDR3 DNA follows: TGCAGCGCCAGAGGGTCCTCCGGAAACACCATATATTTT. Translating it yields CSARGSSGNTIYF.

This chain uses TRBV6-6 with TRBJ2-7, with D possibly matching TRBD2 (6 bases). This CDR3 contains 13 residues. Germline V lookup: CDR1 MNHNY, CDR2 SVGAGI (reference sequence). V gave up 5 bases and J gave up 3 bases, with 11 bases separating them. The CDR3 loop reads CASSPGENYEQYF. The DNA for the CDR3 is TGTGCCAGCAGTCCGGGGGAGAACTACGAGCAGTACTTC.

The rearrangement uses TRBV4-1 and TRBJ1-6; the match to TRBD1 covers 7 bases. There are 16 residues in the CDR3. CDR1 is MGHRA and CDR2 is YSYEKL in the germline V gene. With 0 bases clipped from V and 7 bases from J, the junction kept 6 bases outside the gene matches. The CDR3 is CASSQDGRGRNSPLHF. DNA for the CDR3: TGCGCCAGCAGCCAAGATGGAAGGGGGCGGAATTCACCCCTCCACTTT.

This chain joins TRBV4-3 and TRBJ1-6; 7 bases map to TRBD1. The CDR3 sequence is 17 residues long. The junction had 12 bases not matched to a gene; V was cut back by 0 bases and J by 10 bases. Germline loops: CDR1 LGHNA, CDR2 YSLEER. CDR3 in amino acids: CASSQDRDGRGRSPLHF. The CDR3 DNA is TGCGCCAGCAGCCAAGATAGGGATGGCAGGGGGAGGTCACCCCTCCACTTT.

The gene calls are TRBV30 and TRBJ2-1, with D perhaps matching TRBD1 (6 bases). Germline CDR1 and CDR2: GTSNPN and SVGIG (reference sequence). The CDR3 covers 12 residues. V lost 8 bases to trimming and J lost 3 bases, with 11 bases between them. The CDR3 protein is CAARGSYNEQFF. In nucleotides, the CDR3 is TGTGCCGCTAGGGGGAGCTACAATGAGCAGTTCTTC.

This clone appeared a single time. The rearrangement uses TRBV9 and TRBJ1-5; possibly TRBD1 for D (6 bases). V dropped 4 bases and J dropped 4 bases, with 15 bases sitting between them. The CDR3 consists of 15 residues. CDR1 is SGDLS and CDR2 is YYNGEE in the germline V gene. The CDR3 is CASSSGGQLNQPQHF. The CDR3 region has the DNA TGTGCCAGCAGCTCCGGGGGCCAGTTGAATCAGCCCCAGCATTTT.

The V and J genes are TRBV6-5 and TRBJ1-5; D perhaps matches TRBD1 (6 bases). This CDR3 spans 11 amino acids. CDR1 and CDR2 (germline): MNHEY, SVGAGI. V lost 8 bases and J 7 bases, leaving 9 bases between the germline ends. DNA for the CDR3: TGTGCCAGCGGGGGCGGGCAGCCCCAGCATTTT. It specifies CASGGGQPQHF.

V gene TRBV27 combines with J gene TRBJ2-7; 7 bases align to TRBD2. CDR1 and CDR2 (germline): MNHEY, SMNVEV (reference sequence). This CDR3 contains 14 residues. Germline trimming cut 2 bases from V and 2 bases from J; bases unmatched to any gene: 3. This chain's CDR3 is CASSLGAGAYEQYF. In DNA form, the CDR3 reads TGTGCCAGCAGTTTAGGTGCGGGGGCCTACGAGCAGTACTTC.

The chain has TRBV6-5 and TRBJ1-6; possibly TRBD1 for D (5 bases). Deletions cut 6 bases from V and 7 bases from J, with 10 bases between. Germline loops: CDR1 MNHEY, CDR2 SVGAGI. The CDR3 is 13 amino acids. The CDR3 region is CASSRDANSPLHF. As DNA, the CDR3 is TGTGCCAGCAGCAGGGACGCAAATTCACCCCTCCACTTT.

In this sample, this clone turned up once. The chain uses TRBV9 and TRBJ1-1; the D gene is possibly TRBD1 (5 bases). This CDR3 region has 15 residues. The V gene lost 4 bases and the J gene lost 4 bases, with 17 bases spanning the gap. CDR1 and CDR2 from the germline V gene are SGDLS and YYNGEE. The CDR3 DNA reads TGTGCCAGCAGCCCAATGGTGGGAAGGGGCACTGAAGCTTTCTTT. Protein: CASSPMVGRGTEAFF.

The gene calls are TRBV14 and TRBJ2-3, with D possibly matching TRBD2 (5 bases). The CDR3 loop spans 14 amino acids. Between the trimmed V and J ends, which lost 6 bases and 2 bases, there was a span of 12 bases. Germline-derived CDR1 and CDR2 are SGHDN and FVKESK. The CDR3, as DNA: TGTGCCAGCAGACGGACGGGGTTCACAGATACGCAGTATTTT. It encodes CASRRTGFTDTQYF.

The rearrangement joins TRBV4-3 to TRBJ2-3; D is unclear. The CDR3 contains 11 residues. The ends were cut back, 1 base at V and 7 bases at J, with 3 bases in the middle. Germline assignment: CDR1 LGHNA and CDR2 YSLEER. The CDR3 DNA reads TGCGCCAGCAGCCAAGGAAATACGCAGTATTTT. Its protein is CASSQGNTQYF.

This sequence joins TRBV30 and TRBJ2-1; 14 positions agree with TRBD2. The CDR3 spans 16 residues. Trimming took 2 bases from V and 9 from J; bases not matched to a gene: 9. Germline assignment: CDR1 GTSNPN and CDR2 SVGIG (reference sequence). The CDR3 is CAWSHLPGLAGAEQFF. The DNA of the CDR3 is TGTGCCTGGAGTCACCTGCCGGGACTAGCGGGGGCTGAGCAGTTCTTC.

V and J are TRBV6-2 or TRBV6-3 and TRBJ2-2; no firm D call. Trimming shortened V by 5 bases and J by 4 bases, and 8 bases separated the two germline ends. The CDR3 is made up of 13 amino acids. CDR1 and CDR2 (germline): MNHEY, SVGEGT. The CDR3 here is CASSTDPTGELFF. DNA of the CDR3: TGTGCCAGCAGTACCGACCCCACCGGGGAGCTGTTTTTT.

This clone was seen a handful of times. The rearrangement uses TRBV4-3 and TRBJ1-1, with TRBD1 matching over 11 bases. CDR3 size: 14 residues. Trimming took 4 bases from V and 5 from J; bases not matched to a gene: 3. Germline-derived CDR1 and CDR2 are LGHNA and YSLEER. The CDR3 DNA reads TGCGCCAGCAGCCCCGGGACAGGGGGTACTGAAGCTTTCTTT. Translated, it gives CASSPGTGGTEAFF.

Here the CDR3 DNA reads TGTGCCAGCAGCCTTGAGGGCCGCACTGAAGCTTTCTTT. Protein product: CASSLEGRTEAFF. The chain recombines TRBV7-9 with TRBJ1-1; D is ambiguous. Germline V gene lookup returns CDR1 SEHNR and CDR2 FQNEAQ (reference sequence). The CDR3 totals 13 residues. V was clipped by 5 bases and J by 4 bases, with 11 bases between them.

The chain joins TRBV19 to TRBJ2-1, with D possibly matching TRBD2 (7 bases). This CDR3 is 15 amino acids long. V lost 3 bases to trimming and J lost 8 bases, with 17 bases between them. CDR1 LNHDA and CDR2 SQIVND come from the germline V gene (reference sequence). CDR3 nucleotides: TGTGCCAGTAGTATGACGGGGGGCCGCTTCGATGAGCAGTTCTTC. The encoded protein is CASSMTGGRFDEQFF.

The chain couples TRBV5-4 to TRBJ1-6, with TRBD1 matching 8 bases. This CDR3 contains 14 residues. V gave up 2 bases and J gave up 5 bases; unmatched junction bases: 0. CDR1 is SGHNT and CDR2 is YYREEE in the germline V gene (reference sequence). CDR3: CASSLQGDNSPLHF. CDR3 nucleotide sequence: TGTGCCAGCAGCTTACAGGGGGATAATTCACCCCTCCACTTT. The full variable domain, completed using reference TRBV5-4 and TRBJ1-6, is ETGVTQSPTHLIKTRGQQVTLRCSSQSGHNTVSWYQQALGQGPQFIFQYYREEENGRGNFPPRFSGLQFPNYSSELNVNALELDDSALYLCASSLQGDNSPLHFGNGTRLTVT.

The chain has TRBV6-5 and TRBJ1-6; 7 nucleotides match TRBD1. The junction had 1 base not matched to a gene; V was cut back by 5 bases and J by 0 bases. Germline CDR1 is MNHEY and CDR2 is SVGAGI. The CDR3 spans 15 residues. The CDR3 here is CASSRDSSYNSPLHF. CDR3 DNA sequence: TGTGCCAGCAGTCGGGACAGCTCCTATAATTCACCCCTCCACTTT.

This clone was seen a single time. The CDR3 sequence: CASKGGGFSGYTF. CDR3 bases: TGTGCCAGCAAAGGAGGGGGCTTCTCTGGCTACACCTTC. The chain carries TRBV27 and TRBJ1-2, with 7 bases lining up with TRBD1. The CDR3 is 13 residues long. With 7 bases clipped from V and 7 bases from J, the junction kept 9 bases outside the gene matches. Germline assignment: CDR1 MNHEY and CDR2 SMNVEV (reference sequence).

For the CDR3, the DNA is TGTGCCAGCAGCCAAGGGAACGGGATTGGTTCACCCCTCCACTTT. It is translated as CASSQGNGIGSPLHF. The chain recombines TRBV3-1 (or the pseudogene TRBV3-2) with TRBJ1-6, with unresolved D. Per the germline V gene, CDR1 is LGHDT and CDR2 is YNNKEL (reference sequence). V lost 1 base and J 9 bases, leaving 13 bases between the germline ends. This CDR3 is 15 amino acids long.

This chain joins TRBV24-1 and TRBJ2-7, with D possibly being TRBD2 (6 bases). Per the germline V gene, CDR1 is KGHDR and CDR2 is SFDVKD. The CDR3 spans 15 residues. Trimming pared 3 bases from V and 7 bases from J, leaving 18 bases between. CDR3 bases: TGTGCCACCAGTGATCCCGGCCGGGGGATGGGAGAGCAGTACTTC. Amino acids: CATSDPGRGMGEQYF.

The chain is built from TRBV5-1 and TRBJ2-7; D not resolved. The germline V gene has CDR1 SGHRS and CDR2 YFSETQ. The CDR3 is 13 residues long. V gave up 1 base and J gave up 3 bases, with 8 bases separating them. This CDR3 is CASSLNLLYEQYF. In DNA form, the CDR3 reads TGCGCCAGCAGCTTGAATTTGCTCTACGAGCAGTACTTC.